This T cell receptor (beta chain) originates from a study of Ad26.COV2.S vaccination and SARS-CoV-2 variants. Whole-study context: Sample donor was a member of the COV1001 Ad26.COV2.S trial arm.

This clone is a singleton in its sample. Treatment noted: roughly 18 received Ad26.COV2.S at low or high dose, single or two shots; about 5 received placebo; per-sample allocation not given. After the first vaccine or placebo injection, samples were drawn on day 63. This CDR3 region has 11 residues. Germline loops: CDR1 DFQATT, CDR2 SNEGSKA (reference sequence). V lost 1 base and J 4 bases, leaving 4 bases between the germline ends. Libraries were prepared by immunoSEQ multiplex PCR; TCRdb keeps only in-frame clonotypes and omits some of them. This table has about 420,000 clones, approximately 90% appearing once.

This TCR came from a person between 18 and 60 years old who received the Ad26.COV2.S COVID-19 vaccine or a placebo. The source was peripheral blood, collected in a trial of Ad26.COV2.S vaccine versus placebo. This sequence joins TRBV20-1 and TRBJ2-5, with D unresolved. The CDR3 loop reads CSARVTETQYF. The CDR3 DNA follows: TGCAGTGCTAGAGTTACAGAGACCCAGTACTTC.